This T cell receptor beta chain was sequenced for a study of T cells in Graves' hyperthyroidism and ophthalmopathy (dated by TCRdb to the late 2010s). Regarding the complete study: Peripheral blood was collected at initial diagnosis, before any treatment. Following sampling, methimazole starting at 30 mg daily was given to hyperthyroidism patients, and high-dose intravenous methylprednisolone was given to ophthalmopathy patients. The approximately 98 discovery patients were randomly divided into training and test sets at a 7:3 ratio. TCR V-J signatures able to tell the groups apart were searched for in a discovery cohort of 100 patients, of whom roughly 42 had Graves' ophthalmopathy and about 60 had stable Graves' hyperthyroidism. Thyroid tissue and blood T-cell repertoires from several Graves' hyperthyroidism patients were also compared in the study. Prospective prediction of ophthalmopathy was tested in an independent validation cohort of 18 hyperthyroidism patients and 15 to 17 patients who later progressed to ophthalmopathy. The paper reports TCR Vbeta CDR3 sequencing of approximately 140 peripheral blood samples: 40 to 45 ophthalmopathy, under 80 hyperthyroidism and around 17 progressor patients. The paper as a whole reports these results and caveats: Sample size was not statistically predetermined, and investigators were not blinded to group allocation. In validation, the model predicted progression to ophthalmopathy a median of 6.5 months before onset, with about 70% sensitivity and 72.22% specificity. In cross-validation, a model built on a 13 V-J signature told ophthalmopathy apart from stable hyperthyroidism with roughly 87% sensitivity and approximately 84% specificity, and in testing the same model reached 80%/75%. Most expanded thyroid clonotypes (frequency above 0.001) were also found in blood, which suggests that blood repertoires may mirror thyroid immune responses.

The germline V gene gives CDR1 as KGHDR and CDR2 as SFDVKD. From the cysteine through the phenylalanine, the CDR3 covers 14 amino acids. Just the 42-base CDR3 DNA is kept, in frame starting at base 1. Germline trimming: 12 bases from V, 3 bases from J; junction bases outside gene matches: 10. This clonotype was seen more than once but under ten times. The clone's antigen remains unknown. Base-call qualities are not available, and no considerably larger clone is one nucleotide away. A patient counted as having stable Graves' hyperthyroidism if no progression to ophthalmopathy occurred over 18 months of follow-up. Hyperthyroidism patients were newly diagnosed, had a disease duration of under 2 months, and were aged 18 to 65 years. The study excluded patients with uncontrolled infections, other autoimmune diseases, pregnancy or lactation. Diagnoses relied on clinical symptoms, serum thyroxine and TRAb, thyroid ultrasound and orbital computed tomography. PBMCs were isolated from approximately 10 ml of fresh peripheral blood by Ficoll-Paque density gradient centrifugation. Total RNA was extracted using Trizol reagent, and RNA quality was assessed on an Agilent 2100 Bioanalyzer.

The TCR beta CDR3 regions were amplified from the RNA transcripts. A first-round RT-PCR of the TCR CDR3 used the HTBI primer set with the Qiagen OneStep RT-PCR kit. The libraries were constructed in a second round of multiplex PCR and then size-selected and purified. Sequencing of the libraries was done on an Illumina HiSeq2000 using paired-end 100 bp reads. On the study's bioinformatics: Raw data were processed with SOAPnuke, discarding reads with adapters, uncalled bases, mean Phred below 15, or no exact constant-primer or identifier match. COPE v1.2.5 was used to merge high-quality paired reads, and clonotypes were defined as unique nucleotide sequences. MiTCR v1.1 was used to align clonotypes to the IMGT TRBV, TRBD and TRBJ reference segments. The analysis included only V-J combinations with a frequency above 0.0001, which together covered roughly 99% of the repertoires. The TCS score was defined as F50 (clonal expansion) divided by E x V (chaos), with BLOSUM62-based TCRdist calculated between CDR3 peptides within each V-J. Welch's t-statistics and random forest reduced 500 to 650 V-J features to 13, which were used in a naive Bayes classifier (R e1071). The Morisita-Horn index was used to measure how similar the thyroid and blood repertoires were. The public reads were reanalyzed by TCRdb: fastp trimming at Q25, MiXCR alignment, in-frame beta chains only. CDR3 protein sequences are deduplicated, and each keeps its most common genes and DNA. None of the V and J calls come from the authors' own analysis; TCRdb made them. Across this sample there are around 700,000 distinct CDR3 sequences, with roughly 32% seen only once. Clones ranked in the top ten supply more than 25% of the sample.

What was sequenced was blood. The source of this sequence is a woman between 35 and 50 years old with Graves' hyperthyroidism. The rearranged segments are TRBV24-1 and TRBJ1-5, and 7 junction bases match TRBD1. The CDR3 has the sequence CAADRDSLNQPQHF. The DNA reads TGTGCCGCTGACCGGGACAGCCTCAATCAGCCCCAGCATTTT.